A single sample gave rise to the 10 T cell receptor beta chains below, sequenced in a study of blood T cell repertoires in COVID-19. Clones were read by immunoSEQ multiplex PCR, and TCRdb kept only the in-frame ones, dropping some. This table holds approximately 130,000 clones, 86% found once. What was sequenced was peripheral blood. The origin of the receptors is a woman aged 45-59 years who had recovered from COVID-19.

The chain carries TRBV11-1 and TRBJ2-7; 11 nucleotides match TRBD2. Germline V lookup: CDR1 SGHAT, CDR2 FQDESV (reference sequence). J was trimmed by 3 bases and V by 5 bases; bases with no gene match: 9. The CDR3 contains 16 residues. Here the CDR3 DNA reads TGTGCCAGCAGCCGCTCGGCTAGCGGGAGGTTCTACGAGCAGTACTTC. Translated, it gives CASSRSASGRFYEQYF.

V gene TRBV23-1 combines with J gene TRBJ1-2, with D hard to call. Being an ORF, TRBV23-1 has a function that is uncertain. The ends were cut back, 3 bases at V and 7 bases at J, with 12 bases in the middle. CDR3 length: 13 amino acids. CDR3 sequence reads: CASSQAGSGGYTF. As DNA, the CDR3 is TGCGCCAGCAGTCAGGCGGGTTCCGGTGGCTACACCTTC.

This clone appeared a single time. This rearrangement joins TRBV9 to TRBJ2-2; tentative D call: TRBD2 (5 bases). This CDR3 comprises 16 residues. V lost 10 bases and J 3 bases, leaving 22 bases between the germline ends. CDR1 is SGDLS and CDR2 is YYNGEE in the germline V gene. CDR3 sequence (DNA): TGTGCCGCCCAGAGAGGGCAAGCAATGGACACCGGGGAGCTGTTTTTT. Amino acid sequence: CAAQRGQAMDTGELFF.

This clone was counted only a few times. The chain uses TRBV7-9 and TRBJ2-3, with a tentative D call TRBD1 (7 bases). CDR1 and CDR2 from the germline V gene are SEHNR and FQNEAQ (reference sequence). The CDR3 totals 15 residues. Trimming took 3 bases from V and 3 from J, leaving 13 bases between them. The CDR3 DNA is TGTGCCAGCAGCTTGTTCAGGGGGAGGACAGATACGCAGTATTTT. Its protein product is CASSLFRGRTDTQYF.

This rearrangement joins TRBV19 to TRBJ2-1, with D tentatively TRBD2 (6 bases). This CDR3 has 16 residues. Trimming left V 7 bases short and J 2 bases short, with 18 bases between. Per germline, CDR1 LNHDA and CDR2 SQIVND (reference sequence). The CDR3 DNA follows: TGTGCCAGTAACCCCGGGGGAGCGACCACCTACAATGAGCAGTTCTTC. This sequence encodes CASNPGGATTYNEQFF.

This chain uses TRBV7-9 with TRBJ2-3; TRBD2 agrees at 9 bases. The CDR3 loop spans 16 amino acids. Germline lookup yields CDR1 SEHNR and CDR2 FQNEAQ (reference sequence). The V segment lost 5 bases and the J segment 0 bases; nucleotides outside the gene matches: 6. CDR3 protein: CASSLGLAHSTDTQYF. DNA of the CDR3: TGTGCCAGCAGCCTCGGACTAGCGCATAGCACAGATACGCAGTATTTT.

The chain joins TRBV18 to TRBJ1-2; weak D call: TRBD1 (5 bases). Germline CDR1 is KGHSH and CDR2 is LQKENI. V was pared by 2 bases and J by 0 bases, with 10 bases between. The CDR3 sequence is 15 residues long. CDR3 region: CASSPAGRTNYGYTF. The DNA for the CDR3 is TGTGCCAGCTCACCAGCAGGGCGAACTAACTATGGCTACACCTTC.

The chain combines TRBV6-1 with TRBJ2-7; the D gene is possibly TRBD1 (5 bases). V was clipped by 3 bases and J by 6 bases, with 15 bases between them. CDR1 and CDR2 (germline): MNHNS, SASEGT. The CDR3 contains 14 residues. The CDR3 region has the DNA TGTGCCAGCAGTGAGAGGCGGAAGGGGTCCGAGCAGTACTTC. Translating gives CASSERRKGSEQYF.

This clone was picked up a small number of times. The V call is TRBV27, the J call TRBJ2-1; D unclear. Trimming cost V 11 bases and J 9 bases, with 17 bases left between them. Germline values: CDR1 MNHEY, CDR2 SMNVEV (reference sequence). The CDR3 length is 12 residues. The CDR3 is CAAREFGGEQFF. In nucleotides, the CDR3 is TGTGCCGCCAGAGAGTTTGGCGGTGAGCAGTTCTTC.

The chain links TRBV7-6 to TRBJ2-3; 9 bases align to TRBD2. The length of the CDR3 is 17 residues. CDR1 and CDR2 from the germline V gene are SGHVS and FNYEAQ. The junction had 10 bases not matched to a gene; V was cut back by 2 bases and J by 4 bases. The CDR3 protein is CASSLKVSGSTADTQYF. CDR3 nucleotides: TGTGCCAGCAGCTTAAAAGTTAGCGGGAGTACGGCAGATACGCAGTATTTT.